This T cell receptor beta chain was sequenced for a study of beta chain features in type 1 diabetes. Study outcomes and limitations: Reduced insertions and increased deletions marked VDJ junctions in type 1 diabetes patients.

A remark on this clone: Its antigen is unidentified.

Trimming shortened V by 0 bases and J by 1 base, and 10 bases separated the two germline ends. The CDR3 runs 15 residues. Germline V CDR1 and CDR2: ENHRY, SYGVKD. TCRB transcripts that were expressed got sequenced, as all of the isolated RNA had been reverse transcribed. TCRdb's table, derived via immunoSEQ multiplex PCR, lists solely in-frame clones and lacks some. The data contain roughly 150,000 clones, about 7.3% of them seen just once; the ten biggest clones take up approximately 0.69%. The receptor was derived from a man younger than 30 in good health. Material for sequencing was central memory CD4+ T cells from blood. V usage is TRBV10-3 and J usage is TRBJ2-7; D gene ambiguous. CDR3 residues: CAISESASVSYEQYF. CDR3 coding DNA: TGTGCCATCAGTGAGTCGGCCAGTGTATCCTACGAGCAGTACTTC.